This T cell receptor (beta chain) came from a study of identical twins' blood T cells (dated by TCRdb to the early 2010s). For context, the study as a whole: Around 48 million Illumina reads were obtained across about twelve libraries, of which six were alpha-chain libraries and six were beta-chain libraries. The study compared TCR alpha and beta chain repertoires of three pairs of monozygous twins using next-generation sequencing to assess genetic influence on repertoire formation. What the work shows at the level of the full study, not this receptor alone: Twin pairs were reported to be markedly more alike in V gene usage than unrelated donors were, even when looking at non-selected out-of-frame TCRbeta clonotypes. The count of CDR3 clonotypes shared by two donors depended mainly on the product of the two donors' cloneset sizes, and twins did not clearly depart from this trend. Among the most abundant TCRbeta clonotypes, each donor shared more CDR3 sequences with her twin than with unrelated donors. Independent studies were stated to be required to validate the proposed role of the TCRalpha J segment in MHC recognition during thymic selection. Environmental influences could not be excluded as an explanation for twin similarity, since twins were reared together.

Libraries were built with 5' RACE. TCRdb records Illumina Genome Analyzer IIx as the sequencer. To prepare the RNA-based TCR cDNA libraries, a previously described protocol was followed, with several modifications. To prevent cross-contamination, sample-specific barcodes were added to both ends of each TCR cDNA library during cDNA synthesis and amplification. On the study's bioinformatics: Each individual had between about 85,000 and nearly 500,000 identified clonotypes, and each library contained about 2 to 3.6 million CDR3-containing reads. Reads carrying improper barcode index combinations were removed, after which the MiTCR software was used to build a cloneset for each library. MiTCR filtered or rescued low-quality reads and corrected PCR and sequencing errors when assembling CDR3 clonotypes. Artificial out-of-frame clonotypes were mapped to in-frame sequences, with one indel allowed in the CDR3, and then removed. V and J gene usage similarity between donors was measured as Jensen-Shannon divergence divided by mean entropy. The public reads were reprocessed in TCRdb via fastp at Q25 and MiXCR, keeping in-frame beta chains. Under each unique CDR3 protein, matching rows form one entry showing the most common genes and DNA. These V and J calls originate from TCRdb's pipeline instead of the authors' own analysis. The sample table records 350,000 to 450,000 distinct CDR3 sequences; 25% to 35% of these occur just once. Roughly 6.1% of the sample is in the top ten clones.

This clonotype came up a few times. Its recognized antigen is unknown. No base-level quality is on record; no much larger clone is a single base apart. Donors were six healthy women forming three monozygous twin pairs. All three twin pairs had been reared together, and it was thought likely that the same infectious agents and vaccines had been met by these twin pairs. RNA was isolated from peripheral blood mononuclear cells and used to prepare TCR cDNA libraries. The CDR3 holds 17 amino acids from the cysteine to the phenylalanine. CDR3 DNA is the only sequence kept; it has 51 bases, read in frame from the first base. CDR1 and CDR2 are read off the germline V gene as SGDLS and YYNGEE. V is clipped by 7 bases and J by 0 bases, and the sequence between their germline boundaries is 22 bases long.

Sequencing was performed on PBMCs. This TCR derives from a woman aged 18-49 years in good health. This chain joins TRBV9 to TRBJ1-1; no D gene call is confident. The DNA is as follows: TGTGCCAGCGGAAACGTATACCCAAAAGGGTTGAACACTGAAGCTTTCTTT. It codes for CASGNVYPKGLNTEAFF.